A selection of T cell receptor beta chains follows, all from one sample in a study of T-cell memory formation after mild COVID-19. TCRdb analysed the 5' RACE reads with MiXCR anew, one entry per CDR3 protein. Among about 170,000 distinct CDR3 sequences listed, approximately 13% were seen once. Sequencing used PBMCs or a T cell subset sorted from them (not recorded which). The origin of the receptors is a man aged 18 to 29 who had mild COVID-19 (a few samples of this study predate the infection). Cell type and time point are not known. CDR3s include the opening cysteine and the closing phenylalanine or tryptophan. A D gene is named only where the DNA matches it firmly. The listing skips clone size in some rows; elsewhere it reads once, few, many or a size class.

cdr3_aa: CSARSVPITDTQYF
cdr3_nt: TGCAGTGCTAGATCCGTCCCGATCACAGATACGCAGTATTTT
d_call: NA
j_call: TRBJ2-3
v_call: TRBV20-1
clone_size: NA

cdr3_aa: CATSDSAENTGELFF
cdr3_nt: TGTGCCACCAGTGATTCGGCTGAGAACACCGGGGAGCTGTTTTTT
d_call: NA
j_call: TRBJ2-2
v_call: TRBV24-1
clone_size: few

cdr3_aa: CASGQETGAYNEQFF
cdr3_nt: TGTGCTAGTGGCCAAGAGACAGGAGCCTACAATGAGCAGTTCTTC
d_call: NA
j_call: TRBJ2-1
v_call: TRBV12-5
clone_size: few

cdr3_aa: CATGEGIRIVGYTF
cdr3_nt: TGTGCCACTGGCGAGGGGATAAGGATCGTAGGCTACACCTTC
d_call: NA
j_call: TRBJ1-2
v_call: TRBV10-3
clone_size: NA

cdr3_aa: CASSELGTGILGEQYF
cdr3_nt: TGTGCCAGCAGTGAACTCGGGACAGGGATTTTGGGCGAGCAGTACTTC
d_call: TRBD1
j_call: TRBJ2-7
v_call: TRBV6-1
clone_size: NA

cdr3_aa: CASSQTGQGAYGYTF
cdr3_nt: TGCGCCAGCAGCCAAACGGGACAGGGGGCGTATGGCTACACCTTC
d_call: TRBD1
j_call: TRBJ1-2
v_call: TRBV4-3
clone_size: NA

cdr3_aa: CASSPLGGGNQPQHF
cdr3_nt: TGTGCCAGCAGTCCCCTAGGGGGGGGCAATCAGCCCCAGCATTTT
d_call: NA
j_call: TRBJ1-5
v_call: TRBV28
clone_size: few

cdr3_aa: CSVHLAGGSTDTQYF
cdr3_nt: TGCAGCGTCCACCTAGCGGGGGGATCCACAGATACGCAGTATTTT
d_call: TRBD2
j_call: TRBJ2-3
v_call: TRBV29-1
clone_size: NA

cdr3_aa: CASSPTRIGGYTF
cdr3_nt: TGCGCCAGCAGCCCTACACGGATTGGAGGCTACACCTTC
d_call: NA
j_call: TRBJ1-2
v_call: TRBV5-1
clone_size: NA

cdr3_aa: CASSLGAGNTIYF
cdr3_nt: TGCGCCAGCAGCTTGGGGGCTGGAAACACCATATATTTT
d_call: NA
j_call: TRBJ1-3
v_call: TRBV5-1
clone_size: NA

cdr3_aa: CASTPDRGYGYTF
cdr3_nt: TGTGCCAGCACCCCAGACAGGGGCTATGGCTACACCTTC
d_call: TRBD1
j_call: TRBJ1-2
v_call: TRBV6-6
clone_size: NA